This T cell receptor (beta chain) was sequenced for a study of blood T cell repertoires in COVID-19. For the study at large: The United States, Italy and Spain were the sources of the acute and convalescent COVID-19 samples. Sources were T cells, B-cell-depleted T cells, or PBMCs; the material itself was cDNA or gDNA.

Original processing notes: Reference gene primer amplification gave nucleated cell count estimates. The assay was immunoSEQ multiplex PCR, and TCRdb's table has in-frame clones only and misses some. V, J and clone size are those of that table, while D and trimming were read from the DNA. The data contain under 55,000 clones, roughly 88% of them singletons. Germline V gives CDR1 LNHDA, CDR2 SQIVND (reference sequence). This CDR3 has 16 amino acids. Trimming took 7 bases from V and 8 from J, leaving 26 bases between them. V is TRBV19 and J is TRBJ1-2, with D hard to call. The sequenced sample consisted of peripheral blood. The sequence was obtained from a human donor in a cohort sampled during active COVID-19. CDR3 sequence reads: CASTRLGLFREEGYTF. CDR3 bases: TGTGCCAGTACCCGCCTGGGTTTGTTCCGGGAGGAAGGCTACACCTTC. Drawing the rest from reference TRBV19 and TRBJ1-2, the complete variable domain is DGGITQSPKYLFRKEGQNVTLSCEQNLNHDAMYWYRQDPGQGLRLIYYSQIVNDFQKGDIAEGYSVSREKKESFPLTVTSAQKNPTAFYLCASTRLGLFREEGYTFGSGTRLTVV.